The 31 T cell receptor beta chains given below trace back to one sample, sequenced in a study of CD8 T cells in ankylosing spondylitis. MiXCR, applied by TCRdb to the 5' RACE reads, yields one record per CDR3 protein. This sample yields about 340,000 distinct CDR3 sequences, of which 20% to 25% are seen a single time; around 13% belongs to the top ten. The sample comprised blood, either unsorted or a sorted T cell fraction (not recorded which). The receptors were gathered from a male donor with ankylosing spondylitis or in good health (not recorded which).

This chain uses TRBV7-6 with TRBJ2-3, with D hard to call. CDR1 and CDR2 (germline): SGHVS, FNYEAQ. The CDR3 has 13 amino acids. V was pared by 1 base and J by 4 bases, with 6 bases between. CDR3 nucleotides: TGTGCCAGCAGCTTAGTTAGGTCAGATACGCAGTATTTT. Translated: CASSLVRSDTQYF.

The chain links TRBV20-1 to TRBJ2-1, with D tentatively TRBD2 (6 bases). From germline, CDR1 is DFQATT and CDR2 SNEGSKA (reference sequence). The CDR3 runs 14 residues. In DNA, the CDR3 is TGCAGCTTGGGGGTAGCGGCGTCCTACAATGAGCAGTTCTTC. Translated: CSLGVAASYNEQFF.

This clonotype was found a few times. J is TRBJ2-1 and V is TRBV6-2 or TRBV6-3, with D hard to call. In germline, CDR1 is MNHEY, CDR2 SVGEGT. V lost 3 bases and J 0 bases, leaving 9 bases between the germline ends. CDR3 length equals 15 residues. The CDR3 sequence: CASSYLSTSYNEQFF. CDR3 in DNA: TGTGCCAGCAGTTATTTGTCTACCTCCTACAATGAGCAGTTCTTC.

This chain links TRBV20-1 with TRBJ2-1, with D perhaps TRBD2 (5 bases). The germline V gene encodes CDR1 DFQATT and CDR2 SNEGSKA (reference sequence). V was clipped by 6 bases and J by 1 base, with 16 bases between them. The CDR3 loop spans 15 amino acids. The CDR3 coding sequence is TGCAGTGCCCCCCCCGGGGATACTTCCTACAATGAGCAGTTCTTC. Translation: CSAPPGDTSYNEQFF.

The chain joins TRBV9 to TRBJ2-7; the D gene is possibly TRBD2 (5 bases). The CDR3 is made up of 13 amino acids. V lost 4 bases to trimming and J lost 6 bases, with 14 bases between them. Per germline, CDR1 SGDLS and CDR2 YYNGEE. CDR3 in DNA: TGTGCCAGCAGCTCCGGGGAGCCCCTCGAGCAGTACTTC. This gives the protein CASSSGEPLEQYF. Full variable domain (outside the CDR3, taken from reference TRBV9 and TRBJ2-7): DSGVTQTPKHLITATGQRVTLRCSPRSGDLSVYWYQQSLDQGLQFLIQYYNGEERAKGNILERFSAQQFPDLHSELNLSSLELGDSALYFCASSSGEPLEQYFGPGTRLTVT.

The chain couples TRBV20-1 to TRBJ2-1, with D hard to call. The germline CDR1 and CDR2 sequences are DFQATT and SNEGSKA (reference sequence). The CDR3 extends over 14 amino acids. Trimming pared 0 bases from V and 1 base from J, leaving 7 bases between. The CDR3 loop is CSARELWSYNEQFF. CDR3 nucleotide sequence: TGCAGTGCTAGAGAACTGTGGTCCTACAATGAGCAGTTCTTC.

This clonotype was detected many times. This sequence joins TRBV29-1 and TRBJ1-1; TRBD1 matches 7 bases. Germline values: CDR1 SQVTM, CDR2 ANQGSEA. This CDR3 comprises 13 residues. Trimming removed 0 bases from V and 4 bases from J; junction bases left unmatched: 2. As DNA, the CDR3 is TGCAGCGTTGAAGAATCAGGGGGCACTGAAGCTTTCTTT. Protein sequence: CSVEESGGTEAFF. The whole variable domain, remainder taken from reference TRBV29-1 and TRBJ1-1, is SAVISQKPSRDICQRGTSLTIQCQVDSQVTMMFWYRQQPGQSLTLIATANQGSEATYESGFVIDKFPISRPNLTFSTLTVSNMSPEDSSIYLCSVEESGGTEAFFGQGTRLTVV.

In this sample, this clonotype turned up a few times. CDR3 in amino acids: CASSSTVNPSGANVLTF. The CDR3 bases are TGTGCCAGCAGCTCGACAGTGAACCCCTCTGGGGCCAACGTCCTGACTTTC. The chain joins TRBV11-3 to TRBJ2-6, with a tentative D call TRBD1 (5 bases). The V end was cut by 4 bases, the J end by 0 bases, with 13 bases between. The germline V gene encodes CDR1 SGHNT and CDR2 YENEEA. The CDR3 extends over 17 amino acids.

The table lists this clonotype with a few counts. This sequence joins TRBV5-1 and TRBJ2-5; 8 bases line up with TRBD2. V dropped 6 bases and J dropped 5; count of bases not matched to a gene: 3. Germline V gene lookup returns CDR1 SGHRS and CDR2 YFSETQ. CDR3 length: 12 amino acids. The CDR3 spells CASTRLAETQYF. CDR3 DNA sequence: TGCGCCAGCACCCGACTAGCGGAGACCCAGTACTTC.

The chain is built from TRBV12-3 or TRBV12-4 and TRBJ2-7; a weak D match, TRBD1 (6 bases). V was trimmed by 5 bases and J by 4 bases, leaving 9 bases between them. The CDR3 contains 12 residues. As DNA, the CDR3 is TGTGCCAGCAGTGCACAGGGTTACGAGCAGTACTTC. Protein sequence: CASSAQGYEQYF.

The chain has TRBV15 and TRBJ2-7, with 7 bases matching TRBD1. CDR1 and CDR2 (germline): LNHNV, YYDKDF (reference sequence). V dropped 5 bases and J dropped 2; count of bases not matched to a gene: 6. CDR3 length equals 14 residues. The CDR3 loop reads CATSGRDRAYEQYF. In DNA form, the CDR3 reads TGTGCCACCAGCGGTAGGGACAGAGCCTACGAGCAGTACTTC.

The chain is built from TRBV4-1 and TRBJ2-7; 8 nucleotides match TRBD2. This CDR3 contains 15 residues. CDR1 and CDR2 (germline): MGHRA, YSYEKL. V lost 0 bases and J lost 4; bases outside the gene matches: 5. The CDR3 DNA sequence: TGCGCCAGCAGCCAAGAGGAGCGGGGGTCGTACGAGCAGTACTTC. As protein: CASSQEERGSYEQYF.

This clonotype showed up just a few times. The V call is TRBV12-3 or TRBV12-4, the J call TRBJ1-2; no definite D call. The CDR3 loop spans 13 amino acids. V lost 2 bases and J 6 bases, leaving 10 bases between the germline ends. In DNA form, the CDR3 reads TGTGCCAGCAGTTTATGGCTGAGAAATGGCTACACCTTC. It is translated as CASSLWLRNGYTF.

This clonotype was detected a few times. The chain uses TRBV15 and TRBJ1-4, with D possibly TRBD1 on 6 matching bases. Trimming took off 1 base at V and 5 bases at J, with 14 bases between the two ends. The CDR3 is 16 residues long. Germline assignment: CDR1 LNHNV and CDR2 YYDKDF (reference sequence). The CDR3 here is CATSRVDGGWNEKLFF. CDR3 bases: TGTGCCACCAGCAGAGTTGACGGGGGCTGGAATGAAAAACTGTTTTTT.

The rearrangement uses TRBV20-1 and TRBJ2-2; 11 bases line up with TRBD2. Per germline, CDR1 DFQATT and CDR2 SNEGSKA (reference sequence). With 0 bases clipped from V and 3 bases from J, the junction kept 3 bases outside the gene matches. The CDR3 covers 16 residues. The CDR3 region is CSARDVTSGDTGELFF. The CDR3 DNA reads as TGCAGTGCTAGAGATGTGACTAGCGGGGACACCGGGGAGCTGTTTTTT.

This CDR3 reads CAGSHRADEQYF. For the CDR3, the DNA is TGTGCCGGTTCCCACAGGGCTGACGAGCAGTACTTC. V usage is TRBV6-2 or TRBV6-3 and J usage is TRBJ2-7; a possible D gene is TRBD1 (6 bases). Trimming took off 11 bases at V and 5 bases at J, with 16 bases between the two ends. This CDR3 has 12 amino acids. Germline values: CDR1 MNHEY, CDR2 SVGEGT.

This CDR3 reads CASSQEGSGIYEQYF. The DNA for the CDR3 is TGCGCCAGCAGCCAAGAGGGCTCGGGGATTTACGAGCAGTACTTC. This chain links TRBV4-1 with TRBJ2-7, with D possibly matching TRBD2 (5 bases). V gave up 0 bases and J gave up 4 bases, with 13 bases separating them. CDR1 and CDR2 (germline): MGHRA, YSYEKL. The CDR3 is 15 residues long.

CDR3 coding DNA: TGTGCCAGCAGTTCCTTACATACATACGAGCAGTACTTC. Residues: CASSSLHTYEQYF. The gene calls are TRBV12-3 or TRBV12-4 and TRBJ2-7; D unresolved. The CDR3 is made up of 13 amino acids. Trimming left V 4 bases short and J 4 bases short, with 11 bases between.

CDR3 nucleotides: TGCGCCAGCAGCCAAGCGCAGAACACCGGGGAGCTGTTTTTT. This codes for CASSQAQNTGELFF. The rearrangement links TRBV4-1 to TRBJ2-2; D is uncertain. The CDR3 covers 14 residues. Germline V gene data show CDR1 as MGHRA and CDR2 as YSYEKL. Trimming took off 1 base at V and 1 base at J, with 4 bases between the two ends.

In its sample, this clonotype was seen a few times. The rearrangement uses TRBV27 and TRBJ2-5; 7 positions agree with TRBD1. V gave up 8 bases and J gave up 5 bases; unmatched junction bases: 11. The CDR3 sequence is 14 residues long. Germline V lookup: CDR1 MNHEY, CDR2 SMNVEV (reference sequence). The CDR3 is CASGRTGRWETQYF. CDR3 sequence (DNA): TGTGCCAGCGGCCGGACAGGAAGGTGGGAGACCCAGTACTTC.

V usage is TRBV7-8 and J usage is TRBJ2-1; D possibly corresponds to TRBD1 (6 bases). CDR1 SGHVS and CDR2 FQNEAQ come from the germline V gene. V lost 1 base to trimming and J lost 8 bases, with 9 bases between them. The CDR3 sequence is 13 residues long. The CDR3 region has the DNA TGTGCCAGCAGCTTAGAGCAGGGGTATGAGCAGTTCTTC. Residues: CASSLEQGYEQFF.

This clonotype was detected a few times. J is TRBJ2-1 and V is TRBV20-1; 7 bases are a match to TRBD2. The length of the CDR3 is 15 residues. Germline CDR1 is DFQATT and CDR2 is SNEGSKA (reference sequence). V shed 8 bases, J shed 0 bases, and the junction held 10 bases outside the gene matches. The CDR3 loop reads CSPELGGTSYNEQFF. The CDR3 nucleotides are TGCAGTCCTGAACTCGGGGGGACCTCCTACAATGAGCAGTTCTTC.

Only a few counts were recorded for this clonotype. The chain has TRBV12-3 or TRBV12-4 and TRBJ1-4; tentatively, D is TRBD1 (5 bases). This CDR3 is 12 amino acids long. V dropped 10 bases and J dropped 4 bases, with 10 bases sitting between them. CDR3 sequence reads: CATQGLNEKLFF. Here the CDR3 DNA reads TGTGCCACCCAGGGACTTAATGAAAAACTGTTTTTT.

This clonotype has more than one count but fewer than ten. The chain is built from TRBV9 and TRBJ2-5, with D perhaps matching TRBD2 (7 bases). This CDR3 is 15 amino acids long. The germline V gene has CDR1 SGDLS and CDR2 YYNGEE. V lost 0 bases to trimming and J lost 4 bases, with 13 bases between them. In DNA, the CDR3 is TGTGCCAGCAGCGTAGGGGGGGGGCTCGGAGAGACCCAGTACTTC. Its translation is CASSVGGGLGETQYF.

The CDR3 DNA reads as TGTGCCAGCAGTTTATGGGGGGGGCGAGGTCAGCCCCAGCATTTT. Translating it yields CASSLWGGRGQPQHF. This rearrangement joins TRBV12-3 or TRBV12-4 to TRBJ1-5; possible D gene TRBD1, 6 bases. CDR3 length: 15 amino acids. The ends were cut back, 2 bases at V and 6 bases at J, with 14 bases in the middle.

The chain uses TRBV3-1 and TRBJ2-1; D gene ambiguous. The CDR3 loop spans 15 amino acids. Trimming removed 0 bases at V and 3 bases at J, with 9 bases between. Germline loops: CDR1 LGHDT, CDR2 YNNKEL (reference sequence). CDR3 amino acids: CASSQDPAGYNEQFF. CDR3 sequence (DNA): TGTGCCAGCAGCCAAGATCCGGCAGGCTACAATGAGCAGTTCTTC.

This clonotype was found a few times. The V call is TRBV29-1, the J call TRBJ2-3; TRBD1 aligns across 7 bases. The CDR3 has 14 residues. The V and J ends lost 4 bases and 6 bases, in that order; junction bases with no gene match: 10. Germline-derived CDR1 and CDR2 are SQVTM and ANQGSEA. The CDR3 nucleotides are TGCAGCGTTGTGACAGGGTACAATGTTGATACGCAGTATTTT. Its protein product is CSVVTGYNVDTQYF.

V and J are TRBV7-2 and TRBJ2-1; the D gene is possibly TRBD1 (5 bases). Trimming took 4 bases from V and 0 from J, leaving 13 bases between them. Germline V gene data show CDR1 as SGHTA and CDR2 as FQGNSA. This CDR3 is 16 amino acids long. The CDR3 loop reads CASSSAGFRSYNEQFF. CDR3 in DNA: TGTGCCAGCAGCTCGGCAGGGTTTCGCTCCTACAATGAGCAGTTCTTC.

This chain uses TRBV9 with TRBJ1-4, with D unresolved. With 2 bases removed from V and 4 bases from J, the gap between germline ends came to 12 bases. The CDR3 has 15 residues. The germline V gene encodes CDR1 SGDLS and CDR2 YYNGEE. CDR3 nucleotide sequence: TGTGCCAGCAGCGTCGCAGCGACGGGTAATGAAAAACTGTTTTTT. It encodes CASSVAATGNEKLFF.

This sequence joins TRBV9 and TRBJ2-1; D is perhaps TRBD2 (6 bases). This CDR3 contains 14 residues. V was clipped by 3 bases and J by 7 bases, with 14 bases between them. Germline assignment: CDR1 SGDLS and CDR2 YYNGEE. For the CDR3, the DNA is TGTGCCAGCAGCGCTTCCGGGACTCAGAATGAGCAGTTCTTC. It specifies CASSASGTQNEQFF.

In this sample, this clonotype turned up a few times. This rearrangement joins TRBV29-1 to TRBJ2-7; 8 positions match TRBD2. The CDR3 loop spans 13 amino acids. The V segment lost 7 bases and the J segment 9 bases; nucleotides outside the gene matches: 14. Germline lookup yields CDR1 SQVTM and CDR2 ANQGSEA. In DNA form, the CDR3 reads TGCAGCGCCTCAGCGGGACTAGAGGTCGGGCAGTACTTC. Translating it yields CSASAGLEVGQYF.